This record concerns one TCR beta chain sequence. Authors' methods: Researchers report that nucleated cell counts were estimated from reference gene primer amplification. This table comes from immunoSEQ multiplex PCR, and its TCRdb copy is limited to in-frame clones, with some not included. V and J calls and clone size are those listed in that table; D and trimming were worked out from the DNA. Among around 300,000 clones, around 85% were seen once, and the ten largest hold approximately 10%. The sample is drawn from a study of blood T cell repertoires in COVID-19. This CDR3 region has 13 residues. V lost 0 bases to trimming and J lost 4 bases, with 4 bases between them. Per the germline V gene, CDR1 is KGHSY and CDR2 is FQNENV.

This TCR came from a woman between 70 and 85 years old with acute or convalescent COVID-19. The specimen sequenced was peripheral blood. J is TRBJ1-3 and V is TRBV16; unclear D gene. In DNA, the CDR3 is TGTGCCAGCAGCCAATCGGCCGGAAACACCATATATTTT. This translates into CASSQSAGNTIYF. Full variable domain (missing parts from reference TRBV16 and TRBJ1-3): GEEVAQTPKHLVRGEGQKAKLYCAPIKGHSYVFWYQQVLKNEFKFLISFQNENVFDETGMPKERFSAKCLPNSPCSLEIQATKLEDSAVYFCASSQSAGNTIYFGEGSWLTVV.